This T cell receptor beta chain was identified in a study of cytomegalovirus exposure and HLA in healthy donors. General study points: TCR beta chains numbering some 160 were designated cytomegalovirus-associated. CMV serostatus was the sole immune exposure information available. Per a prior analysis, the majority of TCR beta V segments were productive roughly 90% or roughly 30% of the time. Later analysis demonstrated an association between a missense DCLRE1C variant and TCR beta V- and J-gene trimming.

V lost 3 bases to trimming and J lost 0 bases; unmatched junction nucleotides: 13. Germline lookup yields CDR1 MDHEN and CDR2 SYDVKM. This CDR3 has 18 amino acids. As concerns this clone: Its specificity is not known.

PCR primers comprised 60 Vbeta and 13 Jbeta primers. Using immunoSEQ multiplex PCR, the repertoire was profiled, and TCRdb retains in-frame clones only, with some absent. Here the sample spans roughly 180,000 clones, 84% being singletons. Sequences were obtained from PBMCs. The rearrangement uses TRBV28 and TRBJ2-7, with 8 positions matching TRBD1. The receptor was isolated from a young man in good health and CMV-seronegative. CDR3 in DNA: TGTGCCAGCAGTTTCCCTACTGCTCCGGGACAGGTCTCCTACGAGCAGTACTTC. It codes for CASSFPTAPGQVSYEQYF. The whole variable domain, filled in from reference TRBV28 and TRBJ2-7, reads DVKVTQSSRYLVKRTGEKVFLECVQDMDHENMFWYRQDPGLGLRLIYFSYDVKMKEKGDIPEGYSVSREKKERFSLILESASTNQTSMYLCASSFPTAPGQVSYEQYFGPGTRLTVT.